This T cell receptor (beta chain) was observed in a study of blood T cell repertoires in COVID-19. Whole-study context: In each case, the material was cDNA or gDNA derived from T cells, B-cell-depleted T cells, or PBMCs.

Original data processing: Amplification of reference gene primers provided the estimated nucleated cell counts. The assay was immunoSEQ multiplex PCR, and TCRdb's table has in-frame clones only and misses some. That table gives V, J and clone size, and the DNA gave D and trimming. The sample lists about 120,000 clones; 60% to 85% were seen once. The CDR3 is made up of 13 amino acids. J was trimmed by 10 bases and V by 2 bases; bases with no gene match: 3. CDR1 is KGHSH and CDR2 is LQKENI in the germline V gene. V gene TRBV18 combines with J gene TRBJ2-1, with TRBD2 matching over 9 bases. Sequenced input: peripheral blood. The receptor was derived from a man aged 65-85 years with acute or convalescent COVID-19. This chain's CDR3 is CASSPRLADEQFF. The CDR3 DNA reads TGTGCCAGCTCACCAAGACTAGCGGACGAGCAGTTCTTC.